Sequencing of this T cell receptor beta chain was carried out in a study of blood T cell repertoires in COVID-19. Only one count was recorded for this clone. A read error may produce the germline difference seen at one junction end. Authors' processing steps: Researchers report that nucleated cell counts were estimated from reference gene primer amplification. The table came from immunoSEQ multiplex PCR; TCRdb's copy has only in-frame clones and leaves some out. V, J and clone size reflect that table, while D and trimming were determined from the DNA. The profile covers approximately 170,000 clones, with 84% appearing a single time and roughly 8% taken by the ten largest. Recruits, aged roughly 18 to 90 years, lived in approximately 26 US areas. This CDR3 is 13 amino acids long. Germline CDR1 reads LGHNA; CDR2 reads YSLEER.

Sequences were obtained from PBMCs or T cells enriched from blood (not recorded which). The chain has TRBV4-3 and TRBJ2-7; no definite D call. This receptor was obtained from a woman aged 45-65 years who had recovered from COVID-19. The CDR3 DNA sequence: TGCGCCAGCAGTCAAGCAGTGTCCTACGAGCAGTACTTC. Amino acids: CASSQAVSYEQYF.